Below, 22 T cell receptor beta chains from the same sample are listed, as sequenced in a study of blood T cell repertoires in COVID-19. The repertoire was sequenced with immunoSEQ multiplex PCR; TCRdb's copy has only in-frame clones and lacks some. Counted here are 180,000 or so clones, 88% occurring once; the ten biggest clones make up approximately 1.5%. Source material: peripheral blood. These receptors originate from a man in his late teens or twenties with active or convalescent COVID-19.

This chain joins TRBV5-8 and TRBJ2-1, with 10 bases identical to TRBD2. V dropped 1 base and J dropped 7; count of bases not matched to a gene: 5. Germline CDR1 is SGHTS and CDR2 is YDEGEE. The CDR3 is 15 amino acids. The CDR3 bases are TGTGCCAGCAGCTTGAATAGCGGGGGGAGTAATGAGCAGTTCTTC. It yields the protein CASSLNSGGSNEQFF.

The chain uses TRBV7-3 and TRBJ2-1, with a possible D match to TRBD2 (5 bases). Germline lookup yields CDR1 SGHTA and CDR2 FQGTGA. This CDR3 region has 15 residues. Between the trimmed V and J ends, which lost 5 bases and 7 bases, there was a span of 18 bases. The CDR3 is CASSQTVGIMNEQFF. The CDR3 DNA reads as TGTGCCAGCAGCCAAACAGTCGGGATTATGAATGAGCAGTTCTTC.

The rearrangement joins TRBV2 to TRBJ2-1; 8 bases line up with TRBD1. V lost 5 bases, J lost 5 bases, and 11 bases stayed unmatched. The CDR3 has 16 residues. Germline V lookup: CDR1 SNHLY, CDR2 FYNNEI. The CDR3 protein is CASSTQRTGIDNEQFF. The CDR3 DNA reads TGTGCCAGCAGTACCCAGAGGACAGGGATCGACAATGAGCAGTTCTTC.

The chain is built from TRBV27 and TRBJ1-1; D ambiguous. The CDR3 consists of 13 residues. The V gene's germline CDR1 is MNHEY and CDR2 SMNVEV (reference sequence). The V and J ends lost 5 bases and 4 bases respectively, with 11 bases between them. The CDR3 DNA follows: TGTGCCAGCAGTCAGCGCGTCGCCACTGAAGCTTTCTTT. Its protein product is CASSQRVATEAFF.

The rearrangement uses TRBV2 and TRBJ2-2; tentatively, D is TRBD2 (6 bases). The CDR3 is made up of 14 amino acids. Per the germline V gene, CDR1 is SNHLY and CDR2 is FYNNEI. V gave up 7 bases and J gave up 6 bases, with 15 bases separating them. DNA of the CDR3: TGTGCCAGCAAGGTGGGGGGTTTGCCCGGGGAGCTGTTTTTT. Protein sequence: CASKVGGLPGELFF.

This clone was picked up a small number of times. The chain links TRBV5-1 to TRBJ2-1; 9 positions agree with TRBD1. CDR1 and CDR2 (germline): SGHRS, YFSETQ. CDR3 length: 14 residues. V shed 3 bases and J 5 bases; nucleotides not matched to a gene: 3. The CDR3 loop is CASSSRTGDNEQFF. In nucleotides, the CDR3 is TGCGCCAGCAGCTCCCGGACAGGGGACAATGAGCAGTTCTTC. The whole variable domain, remainder taken from reference TRBV5-1 and TRBJ2-1, is KAGVTQTPRYLIKTRGQQVTLSCSPISGHRSVSWYQQTPGQGLQFLFEYFSETQRNKGNFPGRFSGRQFSNSRSEMNVSTLELGDSALYLCASSSRTGDNEQFFGPGTRLTVL.

This sequence joins TRBV30 and TRBJ2-3; 11 nucleotides align to TRBD2. Germline CDR1 reads GTSNPN; CDR2 reads SVGIG (reference sequence). The CDR3 has 16 residues. The junction had 15 bases not matched to a gene; V was cut back by 5 bases and J by 8 bases. The CDR3: CAWQGFSGGGFRTQYF. CDR3 DNA: TGTGCCTGGCAAGGGTTTAGCGGGGGGGGTTTTCGTACGCAGTATTTT.

The chain joins TRBV4-1 to TRBJ2-7, with a weak D call TRBD2 (5 bases). Trimming cost V 1 base and J 12 bases, with 16 bases left between them. The CDR3 runs to 13 residues. Germline CDR1 is MGHRA and CDR2 is YSYEKL. The CDR3 region has the DNA TGCGCCAGCAGCCAAGCGGGGTTGGGGAGAAGGTACTTC. This sequence encodes CASSQAGLGRRYF.

V and J are TRBV10-3 and TRBJ1-1, with D possibly TRBD1 on 5 matching bases. Germline V gene data show CDR1 as ENHRY and CDR2 as SYGVKD. V was cut by 4 bases and J by 4 bases, with 19 bases left in between. This CDR3 is built from 16 residues. The CDR3 coding sequence is TGTGCCATCAGTGGGATCCCCGAGCCCGGGGGCACTGAAGCTTTCTTT. This codes for CAISGIPEPGGTEAFF.

The chain is built from TRBV7-2 and TRBJ2-3; D uncertain. Germline assignment: CDR1 SGHTA and CDR2 FQGNSA. CDR3 length: 14 amino acids. V dropped 2 bases and J dropped 2 bases, with 8 bases sitting between them. The CDR3 spells CASSLTSYTDTQYF. The CDR3 DNA reads as TGTGCCAGCAGCTTAACTTCCTACACAGATACGCAGTATTTT.

The chain employs TRBV7-8 and TRBJ2-1; D is possibly TRBD2 (6 bases). CDR3 size: 17 residues. V lost 10 bases and J lost 0, with 22 bases in between. The V gene's germline CDR1 is SGHVS and CDR2 FQNEAQ. The CDR3 loop reads CATRGGEALSSYNEQFF. In DNA form, the CDR3 reads TGTGCCACGCGAGGAGGGGAGGCCTTGAGCTCCTACAATGAGCAGTTCTTC.

The sample holds one count of this clone. The chain employs TRBV30 and TRBJ1-4, with D possibly TRBD1 on 5 matching bases. The germline V gene has CDR1 GTSNPN and CDR2 SVGIG (reference sequence). V lost 0 bases and J 8 bases, leaving 16 bases between the germline ends. The CDR3 has 15 amino acids. The DNA for the CDR3 is TGTGCCTGGAGTGTCAAAGGGGCAGGTCGGGAAAAACTGTTTTTT. Translation: CAWSVKGAGREKLFF.

The V and J genes are TRBV6-5 and TRBJ2-1; D may be TRBD1 (6 bases). This CDR3 region has 12 residues. Germline lookup yields CDR1 MNHEY and CDR2 SVGAGI. The V gene lost 9 bases and the J gene lost 3 bases, with 9 bases spanning the gap. In nucleotides, the CDR3 is TGTGCCAGAGGGGACAACTACAATGAGCAGTTCTTC. Translating gives CARGDNYNEQFF.

The V and J genes are TRBV29-1 and TRBJ1-2; no reliable D call. Germline V gene sequence: CDR1 SQVTM, CDR2 ANQGSEA. This CDR3 contains 12 residues. V was clipped by 4 bases and J by 7 bases, with 13 bases between them. CDR3 loop: CSVGPRNTGYTF. CDR3 nucleotides: TGCAGCGTTGGCCCTCGAAACACTGGCTACACCTTC.

The chain links TRBV5-1 to TRBJ2-5, with 7 bases lining up with TRBD2. V gave up 2 bases and J gave up 4 bases; unmatched junction bases: 5. There are 14 residues in the CDR3. Germline V CDR1 and CDR2: SGHRS, YFSETQ. This CDR3 reads CASSFWGGSETQYF. The CDR3 region has the DNA TGCGCCAGCAGCTTTTGGGGGGGGTCAGAGACCCAGTACTTC.

The chain combines TRBV30 with TRBJ2-2, with D hard to call. The CDR3 runs 16 residues. V gave up 4 bases and J gave up 3 bases, with 18 bases separating them. Germline V lookup: CDR1 GTSNPN, CDR2 SVGIG (reference sequence). Here the CDR3 DNA reads TGTGCCTGGAATTACGGTTGGCAGGCCGACACCGGGGAGCTGTTTTTT. The encoded protein is CAWNYGWQADTGELFF.

The V and J genes are TRBV3-1 (or the pseudogene TRBV3-2) and TRBJ2-2, with 13 bases matching TRBD2. The V gene's germline CDR1 is LGHDT and CDR2 YNNKEL (reference sequence). Trimming cost V 4 bases and J 3 bases; bases outside gene matches: 5. This CDR3 has 17 amino acids. The CDR3 protein is CASSPTSGGAYTGELFF. In DNA, the CDR3 is TGTGCCAGCAGCCCAACTAGCGGGGGGGCGTACACCGGGGAGCTGTTTTTT.

This clone has more than one count but fewer than ten. The chain links TRBV6-6 to TRBJ1-6; the D gene is possibly TRBD1 (6 bases). Trimming removed 6 bases from V and 15 bases from J, with 18 bases in between. Germline V gene lookup returns CDR1 MNHNY and CDR2 SVGAGI (reference sequence). The CDR3 covers 13 residues. CDR3: CASRRSQGLLLHF. CDR3 DNA sequence: TGTGCCAGCAGGCGATCTCAGGGGCTACTCCTCCACTTT.

This clone was seen just once. V is TRBV11-3 and J is TRBJ2-2; 8 nucleotides line up with TRBD1. The CDR3 runs 13 residues. From germline, CDR1 is SGHNT and CDR2 YENEEA. After removal of 5 bases from V and 7 bases from J, the junction contained 3 bases not matched to a gene. Here the CDR3 DNA reads TGTGCCAGCAGCCTAGGGACAGGCGGGGAGCTGTTTTTT. This translates into CASSLGTGGELFF.

The chain recombines TRBV7-9 with TRBJ2-1; the match to TRBD2 covers 7 bases. The J segment lost 6 bases and the V segment lost 0 bases, leaving 5 bases of the junction unmatched. Germline V gene lookup returns CDR1 SEHNR and CDR2 FQNEAQ (reference sequence). This CDR3 comprises 15 residues. CDR3 coding DNA: TGTGCCAGCAGCTTAGCGGGCGGGGGAGGCAATGAGCAGTTCTTC. It encodes CASSLAGGGGNEQFF.

The V and J genes are TRBV6-1 and TRBJ1-1; TRBD1 is a possible D gene (5 bases). Trimming stripped 5 bases from V and 6 bases from J, with 22 bases between. CDR1 MNHNS and CDR2 SASEGT come from the germline V gene. The CDR3 has 16 amino acids. The CDR3 DNA sequence: TGTGCCAGCAGTAAAGGGAGGGGTGGTTCGAATCCTGAAGCTTTCTTT. This sequence encodes CASSKGRGGSNPEAFF.

This clone showed up just once. Here the CDR3 DNA reads TGTGCCAGCAGTTTTACCGACAGGGGGCAAACTGAAGCTTTCTTT. Protein sequence: CASSFTDRGQTEAFF. The genes are TRBV7-9 and TRBJ1-1, with 10 bases fitting TRBD1. CDR1 and CDR2 from the germline V gene are SEHNR and FQNEAQ (reference sequence). CDR3 length equals 15 residues. V was clipped by 6 bases and J by 5 bases; unmatched bases: 9. Supplemented by reference TRBV7-9 and TRBJ1-1, the full variable domain reads DTGVSQNPRHKITKRGQNVTFRCDPISEHNRLYWYRQTLGQGPEFLTYFQNEAQLEKSRLLSDRFSAERPKGSFSTLEIQRTEQGDSAMYLCASSFTDRGQTEAFFGQGTRLTVV.